The rows below give T cell receptor beta chains drawn from one sample of a study of T-cell reconstitution after alpha-beta-depleted transplantation in children. TCRdb called the PCR reads again in MiXCR, with one record for every CDR3 protein. The sample holds around 100,000 distinct CDR3 sequences; approximately 10% are singletons and the top ten take approximately 36%. Here the sequenced sample was PBMCs, taken before TCRalphabeta/CD19-depleted stem cell transplant. These TCRs come from a boy aged 2-15 years with acute lymphoblastic leukemia, due to receive a stem cell transplant. Both conserved end residues are part of each CDR3. D genes are given only for firm matches. Rows may omit the clone size; those that give it use once, few, many or a size class.

cdr3_length | clone_size | j_call | v_call | d_call | cdr3_aa | cdr3_nt
19 | few | TRBJ2-3 | TRBV20-1 | TRBD2 | CSARRYRDLGTSAIGAQYF | TGCAGTGCTAGGCGATACAGGGACCTCGGGACTAGCGCCATAGGTGCGCAGTATTTT
12 | many | TRBJ2-7 | TRBV12-3/TRBV12-4 | NA | CASTQTAYEQYF | TGTGCCAGCACCCAGACTGCTTACGAGCAGTACTTC
14 | few | TRBJ2-1 | TRBV5-1 | NA | CASSLERRDNEQFF | TGCGCCAGCAGCTTGGAGCGGAGGGACAATGAGCAGTTCTTC
14 | few | TRBJ2-3 | TRBV6-5 | TRBD2 | CANRLAGGTDTQYF | TGTGCCAACCGACTAGCGGGAGGAACAGATACGCAGTATTTT
17 | many | TRBJ2-7 | TRBV5-6 | TRBD1 | CASSLLGTGFGTDEQYF | TGTGCCAGCAGCTTGTTGGGGACAGGGTTTGGGACGGACGAGCAGTACTTC
17 | NA | TRBJ2-1 | TRBV6-4 | TRBD1 | CASSDLRTGVPSGEQFF | TGTGCCAGCAGTGACCTAAGGACAGGGGTCCCCTCGGGTGAGCAGTTCTTC
15 | many | TRBJ2-7 | TRBV12-3/TRBV12-4 | TRBD1 | CASSPRTGPPYEQYF | TGTGCCAGCAGTCCACGGACAGGGCCACCCTACGAGCAGTACTTC
15 | NA | TRBJ2-3 | TRBV9 | TRBD1 | CASSYTGDRADTQYF | TGTGCCAGCAGCTACACAGGGGATCGGGCAGATACGCAGTATTTT
17 | few | TRBJ2-3 | TRBV4-2 | NA | CASSQAKGEIITDTQYF | TGTGCCAGCAGCCAAGCTAAGGGGGAGATTATAACAGATACGCAGTATTTT
16 | NA | TRBJ2-1 | TRBV6-1 | NA | CASSGGTGLRVYEQFF | TGTGCCAGCAGTGGGGGAACGGGCCTTCGGGTCTATGAGCAGTTCTTC
14 | many | TRBJ2-2 | TRBV7-3 | NA | CATARLGNTGELFF | TGTGCCACCGCCCGGCTAGGGAACACCGGGGAGCTGTTTTTT
13 | NA | TRBJ2-7 | TRBV7-8 | NA | CASSLHRKYEQYF | TGTGCCAGCAGCTTACACCGCAAGTACGAGCAGTACTTC
15 | NA | TRBJ2-7 | TRBV2 | NA | CASSDGARLDTEQYF | TGTGCCAGCAGTGACGGTGCGAGACTAGATACCGAGCAGTACTTC
15 | few | TRBJ1-3 | TRBV3-1 | TRBD1 | CASSLQQGTGNTIYF | TGTGCCAGCAGCCTTCAACAGGGGACCGGAAACACCATATATTTT
13 | NA | TRBJ2-7 | TRBV20-1 | TRBD1 | CSARDRGTNEQYF | TGCAGTGCCCGGGACAGGGGAACCAACGAGCAGTACTTC
15 | few | TRBJ2-2 | TRBV3-1 | TRBD1 | CASSQGDRGTGELFF | TGTGCCAGCAGCCAAGGAGACAGGGGGACCGGGGAGCTGTTTTTT
15 | many | TRBJ2-7 | TRBV18 | TRBD1 | CASSLTGTGIFEQYF | TGTGCCAGCTCACTTACCGGGACAGGGATTTTCGAGCAGTACTTC
14 | many | TRBJ2-7 | TRBV12-3/TRBV12-4 | NA | CASRRGGGAHEQYF | TGTGCCAGCAGGCGCGGCGGGGGCGCCCACGAGCAGTACTTC
15 | few | TRBJ2-5 | TRBV28 | NA | CASSRSGIERETQYF | TGTGCCAGCAGTCGATCAGGGATTGAGCGAGAGACCCAGTACTTC
12 | NA | TRBJ2-1 | TRBV20-1 | NA | CSAPRSDNEQFF | TGCAGTGCCCCTCGATCTGACAATGAGCAGTTCTTC
18 | many | TRBJ2-2 | TRBV6-5 | TRBD2 | CASTPGLAEGVNTGELFF | TGTGCCAGCACCCCGGGACTAGCGGAGGGGGTGAACACCGGGGAGCTGTTTTTT
14 | NA | TRBJ2-1 | TRBV20-1 | NA | CSARVGSIHNEQFF | TGCAGTGCTAGAGTCGGGAGTATTCACAATGAGCAGTTCTTC
13 | NA | TRBJ1-4 | TRBV20-1 | TRBD1 | CSASPGGNEKLFF | TGCAGTGCTAGTCCAGGGGGCAATGAAAAACTGTTTTTT
12 | many | TRBJ1-2 | TRBV20-1 | NA | CSAETPNYGYTF | TGCAGTGCTGAGACACCTAACTATGGCTACACCTTC
12 | NA | TRBJ2-7 | TRBV5-1 | NA | CASSLDWGEQYF | TGCGCCAGCAGCTTGGACTGGGGCGAGCAGTACTTC
17 | few | TRBJ2-3 | TRBV4-1 | TRBD2 | CASSHGTSGSSTDTQYF | TGCGCCAGCAGCCACGGGACTAGCGGATCTAGCACAGATACGCAGTATTTT
16 | NA | TRBJ2-1 | TRBV5-1 | TRBD2 | CASSPPGLASFNEQFF | TGCGCCAGCAGCCCCCCGGGACTAGCGAGTTTCAATGAGCAGTTCTTC
11 | few | TRBJ2-1 | TRBV15 | NA | CATRTVNEQFF | TGTGCCACCCGGACTGTGAATGAGCAGTTCTTC
14 | many | TRBJ2-7 | TRBV20-1 | NA | CSAVVWPNNYEQYF | TGCAGCGCCGTGGTTTGGCCAAATAACTACGAGCAGTACTTC
15 | NA | TRBJ2-1 | TRBV12-3/TRBV12-4 | NA | CASSLGVSTYNEQFF | TGTGCCAGCAGTTTGGGGGTCTCCACCTACAATGAGCAGTTCTTC
16 | NA | TRBJ1-3 | TRBV28 | NA | CASSFDWTHSGNTIYF | TGTGCCAGCAGTTTCGACTGGACACACTCTGGAAACACCATATATTTT
11 | many | TRBJ2-7 | TRBV20-1 | NA | CSGGGPYEQYF | TGCAGTGGAGGCGGCCCCTACGAGCAGTACTTC
14 | many | TRBJ2-7 | TRBV20-1 | NA | CSASLRDTTYEQYF | TGCAGTGCTTCACTCCGGGACACCACCTACGAGCAGTACTTC
15 | few | TRBJ1-5 | TRBV5-5 | TRBD1 | CASSSGTGQNQPQHF | TGTGCCAGCAGCTCCGGGACAGGGCAAAATCAGCCCCAGCATTTT
15 | NA | TRBJ1-4 | TRBV7-9 | NA | CASSFPQGTNEKLFF | TGTGCCAGCAGCTTCCCCCAGGGAACTAATGAAAAACTGTTTTTT
15 | NA | TRBJ2-3 | TRBV7-9 | NA | CASSLATGLADTQYF | TGTGCCAGCAGCTTAGCGACGGGTCTGGCAGATACGCAGTATTTT
18 | NA | TRBJ2-1 | TRBV4-1 | NA | CASSQSLGDASSYNEQFF | TGCGCCAGCAGCCAATCCTTAGGGGACGCGAGCTCCTACAATGAGCAGTTCTTC
15 | NA | TRBJ2-7 | TRBV5-1 | NA | CASSLADLPSYEQYF | TGCGCCAGCAGCTTGGCGGACCTCCCTTCCTACGAGCAGTACTTC
16 | few | TRBJ2-3 | TRBV3-1 | TRBD2 | CASGGLAGDGTDTQYF | TGTGCCAGCGGGGGACTAGCGGGAGACGGCACAGATACGCAGTATTTT
12 | few | TRBJ2-3 | TRBV20-1 | TRBD2 | CSLRGGTDTQYF | TGCAGTCTCCGGGGGGGCACAGATACGCAGTATTTT
17 | few | TRBJ2-1 | TRBV4-2 | TRBD2 | CASSQDRPGLAGVFEFF | TGTGCCAGCAGCCAAGATCGGCCGGGACTAGCGGGAGTTTTCGAGTTCTTC
12 | NA | TRBJ2-1 | TRBV7-9 | NA | CASSLSTHEQFF | TGTGCCAGCAGCCTATCGACCCATGAGCAGTTCTTC